The rows below give T cell receptor beta chains drawn from one sample of a study of sequential checkpoint blockade in melanoma. The method was immunoSEQ multiplex PCR; TCRdb's version includes in-frame clones alone and lacks a portion of them. The sample contains tens of thousands of clones, approximately 85% of which appear only once. The sample in question was CD8+ T cells sorted from blood (inferred from file names), obtained from a patient given nivolumab and ipilimumab in sequence. All receptors derive from a human donor with melanoma. The CDR3 runs from the conserved cysteine through the conserved F or W. The D gene is left open where the match is weak. Clone sizes are given selectively: once, few, many, or a class where the clone is expanded.

TRBV11-2	NA	TRBJ2-7	NA	CASSLDYRDNSYEQYF	TGTGCCAGCAGCTTAGACTACCGGGACAACTCCTACGAGCAGTACTTC
TRBV7-8	NA	TRBJ2-7	TRBD2	CASSLVLGDYPTYEQYF	TGTGCCAGCAGCTTAGTCTTGGGGGACTACCCTACCTACGAGCAGTACTTC
TRBV10-2	NA	TRBJ2-7	NA	CASSIPSQGSSYEQYF	TGCGCCAGCAGTATCCCCAGTCAGGGATCGTCCTACGAGCAGTACTTC
TRBV5-1	NA	TRBJ2-5	TRBD1	CASSLGQGRYQETQYF	TGCGCCAGCAGCTTGGGACAGGGTCGGTACCAAGAGACCCAGTACTTC
TRBV27	NA	TRBJ1-1	NA	CASSPARVGTEAFF	TGTGCCAGCAGCCCTGCCAGGGTTGGCACTGAAGCTTTCTTT
TRBV7-9	NA	TRBJ2-3	TRBD1	CASSPTGSTDTQYF	TGTGCCAGCAGCCCGACAGGGAGCACAGATACGCAGTATTTT
TRBV11-2	NA	TRBJ2-5	NA	CASSFRVIGETQYF	TGTGCCAGCAGCTTCCGGGTGATAGGAGAGACCCAGTACTTC
TRBV9	NA	TRBJ2-4	NA	CASSVGGGAANIQYF	TGTGCCAGCAGCGTAGGGGGGGGCGCAGCAAACATTCAGTACTTC
TRBV7-9	NA	TRBJ2-7	TRBD2	CASSPGGYEQYF	TGTGCCAGCAGCCCGGGGGGCTACGAGCAGTACTTC
TRBV6-1	NA	TRBJ1-3	TRBD1	CASSEDGTGGNTIYF	TGTGCCAGCAGTGAAGACGGGACAGGGGGGAACACCATATATTTT
TRBV6-5	NA	TRBJ1-2	NA	CASRNGYTF	TGTGCCAGCCGTAATGGCTACACCTTC
TRBV7-9	NA	TRBJ2-7	NA	CASSPPDGTPYEQYF	TGTGCCAGCAGCCCGCCGGACGGGACTCCCTACGAGCAGTACTTC
TRBV27	NA	TRBJ1-2	TRBD1	CASRAEGQANYGYTF	TGTGCCAGCAGGGCTGAGGGACAGGCTAACTATGGCTACACCTTC
TRBV4-1	NA	TRBJ2-7	TRBD1	CASSQEPGTGVDEQYF	TGCGCCAGCAGCCAAGAACCCGGGACAGGGGTCGACGAGCAGTACTTC
TRBV10-1	NA	TRBJ2-1	TRBD1	CASSDSGQGVQFF	TGCGCCAGCAGTGATTCGGGACAGGGGGTGCAGTTCTTC
TRBV5-1	NA	TRBJ2-1	TRBD1	CASSLTGDEQFF	TGCGCCAGCAGCTTGACAGGGGACGAGCAGTTCTTC
TRBV15	NA	TRBJ1-2	NA	CATSGSGGDGYTF	TGTGCCACCAGCGGCTCGGGGGGGGATGGCTACACCTTC
TRBV7-8	once	TRBJ2-2	TRBD1	CASRQTGGWTGELFF	TGTGCCAGCAGACAGACAGGGGGTTGGACCGGGGAGCTGTTTTTT
TRBV6-1	NA	TRBJ1-3	NA	CASSGPGAGGNTIYF	TGTGCCAGCAGTGGTCCCGGGGCGGGAGGAAACACCATATATTTT
TRBV13	NA	TRBJ1-1	NA	CASSDEGTNTEAFF	TGTGCCAGCAGCGACGAGGGCACGAACACTGAAGCTTTCTTT
TRBV15	NA	TRBJ1-6	NA	CATSSEWQGNSPLHF	TGTGCCACCAGCAGCGAATGGCAGGGAAATTCACCCCTCCACTTT
TRBV5-1	NA	TRBJ2-5	TRBD2	CASSLAGGPETQYF	TGCGCCAGCAGCTTAGCGGGGGGGCCGGAGACCCAGTACTTC
TRBV27	NA	TRBJ2-7	TRBD1	CASSFLPGQGADEQYF	TGTGCCAGCAGTTTTCTCCCGGGACAGGGGGCGGACGAGCAGTACTTC
TRBV5-6	NA	TRBJ2-2	NA	CASSFPQKGDGDTGELFF	TGTGCCAGCAGCTTCCCCCAAAAGGGGGACGGAGACACCGGGGAGCTGTTTTTT
TRBV27	NA	TRBJ2-1	NA	CASSLGSAGGQFF	TGTGCCAGCAGTTTGGGCTCCGCCGGGGGGCAGTTCTTC
TRBV27	NA	TRBJ2-1	NA	CASSLAGGLDEQFF	TGTGCCAGCAGCCTTGCCGGAGGCCTAGATGAGCAGTTCTTC
TRBV4-1	NA	TRBJ2-1	TRBD2	CASSQDQSGTFTYNEQFF	TGCGCCAGCAGCCAAGATCAAAGCGGGACCTTCACCTACAATGAGCAGTTCTTC
TRBV19	NA	TRBJ2-7	NA	CASSPGLSYEQYF	TGTGCCAGTAGTCCCGGTTTGTCTTACGAGCAGTACTTC
TRBV4-2	NA	TRBJ2-7	NA	CASSQEAFTYEQYF	TGTGCCAGCAGCCAAGAGGCATTTACCTACGAGCAGTACTTC
TRBV19	NA	TRBJ1-2	NA	CASSIMGAGYTF	TGTGCCAGTAGTATTATGGGAGCAGGCTACACCTTC
TRBV19	few	TRBJ1-5	TRBD1	CASLQGGFNQPQHF	TGTGCCAGTCTACAGGGGGGGTTCAATCAGCCCCAGCATTTT
TRBV4-1	NA	TRBJ2-2	TRBD1	CASSHGQDHNTGELFF	TGCGCCAGCAGCCACGGACAGGATCACAACACCGGGGAGCTGTTTTTT